The sequence of this TCR beta chain was determined in a study of blood T cells in healthy people across ages. In the study overall: Capturing about one barcoded beta molecule per two T cells was achieved by template switching. Study conclusions and caveats: Relative to aged donors, long-lived donors carried more naive CD4+ cells and displayed higher diversity.

CDR3 size: 16 residues. V lost 0 bases and J 4 bases, leaving 15 bases between the germline ends. Per germline, CDR1 MNHEY and CDR2 SVGAGI. A remark on this clonotype: What it binds is unknown.

RNA extraction gave at least 6 micrograms of total RNA per sample. Through a sample-barcoded 5' primer and a J-beta primer mix, a second PCR was run for roughly 6 to 11 cycles. Each cDNA molecule received a tag from a template-switch adaptor that had 12 random nucleotides. TCRdb re-called the 5' RACE reads with MiXCR, one entry per CDR3 protein. The sample has 650,000 to 700,000 distinct CDR3 sequences; roughly 30% are singletons. The source material was blood. The V gene is TRBV6-5, the J gene TRBJ1-1, with no clear D. This sequence was found in a woman of 80 years or more in good health. The CDR3 DNA reads TGTGCCAGCAGTTACTCGACTATGGGATGGAGCACTGAAGCTTTCTTT. Residues: CASSYSTMGWSTEAFF.